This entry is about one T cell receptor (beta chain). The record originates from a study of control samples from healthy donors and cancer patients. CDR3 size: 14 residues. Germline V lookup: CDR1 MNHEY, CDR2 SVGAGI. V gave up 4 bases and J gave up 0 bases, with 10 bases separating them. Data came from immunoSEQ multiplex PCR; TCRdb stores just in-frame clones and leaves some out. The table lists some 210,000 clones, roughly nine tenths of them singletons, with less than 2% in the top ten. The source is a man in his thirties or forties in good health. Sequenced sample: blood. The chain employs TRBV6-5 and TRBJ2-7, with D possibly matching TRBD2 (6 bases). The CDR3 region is CASSSGDSSYEQYF. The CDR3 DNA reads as TGTGCCAGCAGTTCGGGGGACTCCTCCTACGAGCAGTACTTC.